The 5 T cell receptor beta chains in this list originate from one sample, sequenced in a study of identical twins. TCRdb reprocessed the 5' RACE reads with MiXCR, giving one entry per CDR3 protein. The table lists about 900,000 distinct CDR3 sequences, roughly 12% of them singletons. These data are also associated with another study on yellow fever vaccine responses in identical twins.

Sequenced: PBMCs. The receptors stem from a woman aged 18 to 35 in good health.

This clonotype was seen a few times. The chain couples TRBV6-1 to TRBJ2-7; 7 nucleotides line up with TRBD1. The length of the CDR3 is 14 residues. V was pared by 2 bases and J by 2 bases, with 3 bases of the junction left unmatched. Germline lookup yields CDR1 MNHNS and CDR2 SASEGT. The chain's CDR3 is CASSERTGAYEQYV. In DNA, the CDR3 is TGTGCCAGCAGTGAACGGACAGGCGCCTACGAGCAGTACGTC.

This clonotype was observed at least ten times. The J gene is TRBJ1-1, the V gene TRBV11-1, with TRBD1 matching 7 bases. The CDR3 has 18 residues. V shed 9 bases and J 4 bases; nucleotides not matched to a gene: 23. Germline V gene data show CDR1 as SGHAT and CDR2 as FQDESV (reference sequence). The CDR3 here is CASSPSGGTAALPTEAFF. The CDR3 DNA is TGTGCCAGTAGCCCGAGTGGTGGGACAGCCGCTTTACCCACTGAAGCTTTCTTT.

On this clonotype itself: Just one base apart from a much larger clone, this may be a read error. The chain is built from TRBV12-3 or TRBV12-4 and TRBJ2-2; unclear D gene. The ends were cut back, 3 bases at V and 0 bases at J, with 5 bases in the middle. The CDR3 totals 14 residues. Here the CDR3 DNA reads TGTGCCAGCAGTTTTGCAGCGAACACCGGGGAGCTGTTTTTT. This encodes CASSFAANTGELFF.

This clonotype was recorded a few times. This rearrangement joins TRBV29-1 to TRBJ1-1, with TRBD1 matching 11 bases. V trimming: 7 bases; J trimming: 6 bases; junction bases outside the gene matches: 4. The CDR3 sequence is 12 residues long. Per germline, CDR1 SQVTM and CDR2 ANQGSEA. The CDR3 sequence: CSAGQGASEAFF. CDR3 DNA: TGCAGCGCCGGACAGGGGGCATCTGAAGCTTTCTTT.

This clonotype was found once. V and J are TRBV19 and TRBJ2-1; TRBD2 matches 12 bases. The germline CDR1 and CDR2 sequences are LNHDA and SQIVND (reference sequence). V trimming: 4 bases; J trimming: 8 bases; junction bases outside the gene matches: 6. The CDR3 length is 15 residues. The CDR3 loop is CASSTLAGGPDEQFF. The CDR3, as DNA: TGTGCCAGTAGTACCCTAGCGGGAGGGCCCGATGAGCAGTTCTTC.